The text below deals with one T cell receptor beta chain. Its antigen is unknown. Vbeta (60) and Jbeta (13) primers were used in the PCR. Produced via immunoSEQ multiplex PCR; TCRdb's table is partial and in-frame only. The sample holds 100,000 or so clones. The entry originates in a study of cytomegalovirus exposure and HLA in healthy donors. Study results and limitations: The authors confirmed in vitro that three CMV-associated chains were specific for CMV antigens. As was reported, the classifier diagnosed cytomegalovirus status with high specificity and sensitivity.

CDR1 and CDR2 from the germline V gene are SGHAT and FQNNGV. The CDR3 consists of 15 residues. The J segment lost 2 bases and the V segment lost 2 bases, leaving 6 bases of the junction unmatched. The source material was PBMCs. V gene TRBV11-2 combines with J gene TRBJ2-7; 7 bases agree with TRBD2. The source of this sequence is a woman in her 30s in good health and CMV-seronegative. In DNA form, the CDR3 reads TGTGCCAGCAGCTTAACGGCTAGCGGAACCTACGAGCAGTACTTC. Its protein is CASSLTASGTYEQYF.